One and the same sample provided the 15 T cell receptor beta chains below, sequenced in a study of blood T cell repertoires in COVID-19. Profiling relied on immunoSEQ multiplex PCR, and the TCRdb table lists in-frame clones only, not all of them. The data contain 150,000 to 200,000 clones, approximately 87% of them seen just once; the ten biggest clones take up more than 6.5%. The sample consisted of PBMCs or T cells enriched from blood (not recorded which). The source of these receptors is a woman in her 50s who had recovered from COVID-19.

This clone was counted at least ten times. This sequence joins TRBV11-3 and TRBJ1-6; D gene unclear. In germline, CDR1 is SGHNT, CDR2 YENEEA. The CDR3 is made up of 13 amino acids. The V and J ends lost 5 bases and 8 bases respectively, with 10 bases between them. This CDR3 reads CASSRTFDSPLHF. CDR3 nucleotides: TGTGCCAGCAGCCGTACTTTTGATTCACCCCTCCACTTT. Together with reference TRBV11-3 and TRBJ1-6, the CDR3 gives the full variable domain: EAGVVQSPRYKIIEKKQPVAFWCNPISGHNTLYWYLQNLGQGPELLIRYENEEAVDDSQLPKDRFSAERLKGVDSTLKIQPAELGDSAVYLCASSRTFDSPLHFGNGTRLTVT.

This chain uses TRBV5-1 with TRBJ2-6, with D possibly being TRBD1 (5 bases). This CDR3 has 15 amino acids. The V gene lost 2 bases and the J gene lost 1 base, with 7 bases spanning the gap. Germline V CDR1 and CDR2: SGHRS, YFSETQ. This chain's CDR3 is CASSLQASGANVLTF. The CDR3, as DNA: TGCGCCAGCAGCTTACAGGCTTCTGGGGCCAACGTCCTGACTTTC.

J is TRBJ1-1 and V is TRBV7-9, with 7 bases identical to TRBD1. Germline V lookup: CDR1 SEHNR, CDR2 FQNEAQ (reference sequence). V gave up 5 bases and J gave up 6 bases; unmatched junction bases: 9. The length of the CDR3 is 14 residues. The CDR3 reads CASSPNRGGSEAFF. The CDR3 bases are TGTGCCAGCAGCCCTAACAGGGGAGGATCTGAAGCTTTCTTT.

The rearrangement joins TRBV19 to TRBJ2-7; 13 bases are shared with TRBD2. The CDR3 extends over 15 amino acids. Looked up from germline, CDR1 is LNHDA and CDR2 is SQIVND (reference sequence). Trimming removed 6 bases from V and 4 bases from J; junction bases left unmatched: 6. The CDR3 sequence is CASSPGTSGEYEQYF. DNA for the CDR3: TGTGCCAGTAGCCCAGGGACTAGCGGGGAGTACGAGCAGTACTTC.

This clone has just one count. Germline is not matched at one junction end, which may reflect a read error. The chain uses TRBV11-3 and TRBJ2-3; the match to TRBD2 covers 11 bases. CDR3 length: 12 amino acids. CDR1 is SGHNT, CDR2 YENEEA, per germline. The CDR3 reads CASSLAGLAASF. CDR3 in DNA: TGTGCCAGCAGCTTAGCGGGACTAGCGGCTTCTTTT.

This chain joins TRBV6-4 and TRBJ1-1; 8 bases align to TRBD1. This CDR3 region has 14 residues. J was trimmed by 0 bases and V by 5 bases; bases with no gene match: 2. CDR1 and CDR2 (germline): MRHNA, SNTAGT. The CDR3 nucleotides read TGTGCCAGCAGTAGGACAGGGATGAACACTGAAGCTTTCTTT. Residues: CASSRTGMNTEAFF.

The J gene is TRBJ2-7, the V gene TRBV5-5, with 9 positions matching TRBD2. The germline gives CDR1 SGHKS, CDR2 YYEKEE (reference sequence). Trimming at V came to 5 bases and at J to 5 bases, leaving 8 bases not matched to a gene. The CDR3 has 14 amino acids. The CDR3 protein is CASRAASGDDEQYF. The CDR3 bases are TGTGCCAGCAGGGCGGCTAGCGGGGATGACGAGCAGTACTTC.

This clone was recorded a few times. The rearrangement joins TRBV6-5 to TRBJ1-5, with D uncertain. The CDR3 totals 13 residues. V lost 5 bases and J lost 4, with 9 bases in between. Germline V gene lookup returns CDR1 MNHEY and CDR2 SVGAGI. The CDR3 nucleotides read TGTGCCAGCAGTACACGATGGAATCAGCCCCAGCATTTT. The encoded protein is CASSTRWNQPQHF.

The chain recombines TRBV9 with TRBJ2-1, with 9 bases identical to TRBD2. J gave up 8 bases and V 4 bases, and 13 bases lay outside the gene matches. CDR3 length: 16 amino acids. The germline CDR1 and CDR2 sequences are SGDLS and YYNGEE. The CDR3 region has the DNA TGTGCCAGCAGCACCGCTAGCGGGGCCGGTCGGTATGAGCAGTTCTTC. This codes for CASSTASGAGRYEQFF.

J is TRBJ2-5 and V is TRBV5-1, with 11 bases fitting TRBD2. J was trimmed by 2 bases and V by 3 bases; bases with no gene match: 6. The germline CDR1 and CDR2 sequences are SGHRS and YFSETQ. The CDR3 has 16 residues. CDR3 DNA sequence: TGCGCCAGCAGCTCGGGACTAGCGGATGTACAAGAGACCCAGTACTTC. Protein sequence: CASSSGLADVQETQYF.

CDR3 amino acids: CASSGQTGSYEQYF. The CDR3 DNA follows: TGTGCCAGCAGCGGACAGACAGGGTCCTACGAGCAGTACTTC. This chain uses TRBV9 with TRBJ2-7; 7 bases are shared with TRBD1. The CDR3 is 14 residues long. Germline CDR1 and CDR2: SGDLS and YYNGEE. The V gene end was trimmed by 3 bases and the J gene end by 1 base; junction bases not matched to a gene: 4.

The chain employs TRBV18 and TRBJ2-5; D possibly corresponds to TRBD1 (6 bases). The germline V and J ends were trimmed by 3 bases and 1 base, with 9 bases remaining between them. Germline V CDR1 and CDR2: KGHSH, LQKENI. The CDR3 has 14 amino acids. CDR3 amino acids: CASSPWTAQETQYF. CDR3 nucleotides: TGTGCCAGCTCACCTTGGACAGCCCAAGAGACCCAGTACTTC.

The CDR3 sequence: CASSMDRISYGYTF. The DNA of the CDR3 is TGTGCCAGTAGTATGGACAGGATTAGCTATGGCTACACCTTC. The J gene is TRBJ1-2, the V gene TRBV19; 7 nucleotides agree with TRBD1. The CDR3 is 14 amino acids. The ends lost 3 bases at V and 4 bases at J; junction bases unmatched: 5. Germline CDR1 is LNHDA and CDR2 is SQIVND (reference sequence).

This clone appeared once. The chain combines TRBV2 with TRBJ2-2, with 8 bases identical to TRBD2. Germline CDR1 and CDR2: SNHLY and FYNNEI. V shed 8 bases and J 6 bases; nucleotides not matched to a gene: 5. CDR3 size: 13 residues. This CDR3 is CASGLATSGELFF. In DNA, the CDR3 is TGTGCCAGCGGACTAGCTACGTCCGGGGAGCTGTTTTTT.

This clone has only one observation. V and J are TRBV19 and TRBJ2-3; TRBD2 matches at 14 bases. The CDR3 is made up of 18 amino acids. V gave up 5 bases and J gave up 0 bases; unmatched junction bases: 7. Per germline, CDR1 LNHDA and CDR2 SQIVND (reference sequence). The CDR3 loop reads CASSPSWTSGGSTDTQYF. In DNA form, the CDR3 reads TGTGCCAGTAGTCCCTCCTGGACTAGCGGGGGGAGCACAGATACGCAGTATTTT.